A single TCR beta chain is shown here with its context. Its binding antigen is unknown. No much larger clonotype is one base removed from it; base qualities were not supplied. The data are from a study of blood T cell repertoires in COVID-19 (TCRdb year 2020). Background on the whole study: Samples from collaborators originated in the United States, Italy and Spain and spanned both the acute and convalescent phases of COVID-19. Nearly every sample came with metadata listing a de-identified subject ID, COVID-19 status, age in years and sex. The repertoires were released in a freely available public database intended as a resource for research on the immune response to SARS-CoV-2. Where HLA class I and class II types were available, the types were taken from metadata supplied by the sample provider, not from assay-based typing. Subjects who had been exposed to COVID-19, were actively infected with it, or had recovered from it provided the deeply sampled blood TCRbeta repertoires that made up the dataset. The samples were drawn from two sources: the first 160 participants of the ongoing ImmuneRACE study, and 1,254 subjects contributed by 6 global collaborators. The prospective study material was composed of cDNA or gDNA derived from T cells, B-cell-depleted T cells, or PBMCs. Broader findings and caveats from the paper: The quantity of clinical and demographic metadata differed by source and by participant and was supplied without curation.

The CDR3 measures 13 amino acids from cysteine to phenylalanine. Only the CDR3 part of the read is kept: 39 bases, read in frame from the first base. CDR1 LNHNV and CDR2 YYDKDF were looked up in the germline V gene (reference sequence). Compared with germline, V lacks 11 bases and J lacks 3 bases; bases without a gene match: 7. TCRbeta CDR3 regions were amplified from genomic DNA by means of the immunoSEQ Assay, a bias-controlled multiplex PCR. Processing in the source paper ran as follows. Within the assay, amplification of reference gene primers was used to estimate how many nucleated cells each sample contained. To quantify the absolute abundance of each unique TCRbeta CDR3 rearrangement, sequence reads were collapsed and filtered. For each sample, productive Simpson clonality was calculated as the square root of Simpson's diversity index over productive rearrangements. What TCRdb holds here is the immuneACCESS table cut down to in-frame rearrangements. Part of the clones is not present; checked against another copy, under half of the missing clones reflect an unresolved V gene, and the others are unexplained. The D gene and trimming were derived from the DNA, and the V and J assignments and clone size from that table. Across this sample there are about 170,000 clones, with roughly 80% seen only once. Together, the top ten hold about 8.8% of the sample.

One collaborating source in Seattle enrolled patients while the patients were actively infected and followed the patients over time throughout the course of disease. Collaborating institutions collected whole blood in K2EDTA tubes following their own protocols. For TCRbeta analysis, collaborators shipped samples in one of three forms: frozen whole blood, isolated PBMCs, or DNA extracted from either of those sample types. Recombination connected TRBV15 to TRBJ2-3, and 8 junction bases match TRBD2. The source of this sequence is an elderly woman with COVID-19, enrolled during active disease. Sequencing used peripheral blood. The nucleotides are TGTGCCTCCTCGGGGGGGTTGACAGATACGCAGTATTTT. Translated, it gives CASSGGLTDTQYF.